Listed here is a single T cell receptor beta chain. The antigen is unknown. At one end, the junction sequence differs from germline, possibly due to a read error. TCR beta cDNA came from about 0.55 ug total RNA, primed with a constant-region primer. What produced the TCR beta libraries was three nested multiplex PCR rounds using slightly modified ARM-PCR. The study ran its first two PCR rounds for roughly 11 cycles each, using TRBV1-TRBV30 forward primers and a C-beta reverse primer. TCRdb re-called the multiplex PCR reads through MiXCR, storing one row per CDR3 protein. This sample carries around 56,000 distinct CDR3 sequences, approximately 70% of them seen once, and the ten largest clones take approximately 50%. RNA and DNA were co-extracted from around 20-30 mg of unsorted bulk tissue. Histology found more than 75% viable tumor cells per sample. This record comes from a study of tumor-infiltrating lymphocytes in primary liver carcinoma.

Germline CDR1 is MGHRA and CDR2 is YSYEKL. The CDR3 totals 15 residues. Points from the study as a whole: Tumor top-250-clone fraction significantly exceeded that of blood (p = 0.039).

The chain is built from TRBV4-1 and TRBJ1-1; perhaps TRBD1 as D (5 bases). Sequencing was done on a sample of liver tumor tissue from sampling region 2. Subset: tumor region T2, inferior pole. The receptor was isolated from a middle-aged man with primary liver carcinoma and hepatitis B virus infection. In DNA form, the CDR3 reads TGCACCAGCAGCCATGGTAGGGGACGAAACACTGAAGCTTTCTTT. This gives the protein CTSSHGRGRNTEAFF.